Listed here are 8 T cell receptor beta chains from one sample, sequenced in a study of T cells in Graves' hyperthyroidism and ophthalmopathy. Using RNA transcripts as the source, TCR beta CDR3 regions were amplified. Carried out on the TCR CDR3, a first-round RT-PCR used the HTBI primer set. MiXCR, run by TCRdb on the multiplex PCR reads, gives a single entry per CDR3 protein. The sample includes 650,000 to 850,000 distinct CDR3 sequences, around a sixth of them seen just once. The sequenced material came from blood. These receptors originate from a woman in her forties or fifties with Graves' hyperthyroidism that later progressed to Graves' ophthalmopathy.

This clonotype was counted at least ten times. V and J are TRBV20-1 and TRBJ2-7; D might be TRBD2 (7 bases). V lost 3 bases, J lost 2 bases, and 14 bases lay in between. This CDR3 has 14 amino acids. Germline V gene lookup returns CDR1 DFQATT and CDR2 SNEGSKA (reference sequence). Here the CDR3 DNA reads TGCAGTGCTAGGGGGGGGCGATACACCTACGAGCAGTACTTC. Translated, it gives CSARGGRYTYEQYF.

This clonotype was picked up a small number of times. The chain recombines TRBV29-1 with TRBJ1-2, with 7 nucleotides matching TRBD1. CDR3 length: 13 amino acids. Germline CDR1 SQVTM, CDR2 ANQGSEA. The junction had 9 bases not matched to a gene; V was cut back by 7 bases and J by 4 bases. In DNA form, the CDR3 reads TGCAGCGGGGACCGGGACAGAGCCTATGGCTACACCTTC. Translation gives CSGDRDRAYGYTF.

The V call is TRBV20-1, the J call TRBJ1-2; tentative D call: TRBD1 (5 bases). Per the germline V gene, CDR1 is DFQATT and CDR2 is SNEGSKA (reference sequence). The ends were cut back, 5 bases at V and 3 bases at J, with 13 bases in the middle. The length of the CDR3 is 13 residues. Here the CDR3 DNA reads TGCAGTGCTGGGACGAGCCAATACTATGGCTACACCTTC. This encodes CSAGTSQYYGYTF.

The chain employs TRBV15 and TRBJ2-4; tentative D call: TRBD1 (6 bases). The CDR3 sequence is 13 residues long. Trimming shortened V by 8 bases and J by 5 bases, and 13 bases separated the two germline ends. Germline CDR1 is LNHNV and CDR2 is YYDKDF (reference sequence). CDR3 in amino acids: CATSTRQENIQYF. The CDR3, as DNA: TGTGCCACCTCAACTCGACAGGAAAACATTCAGTACTTC.

The chain combines TRBV5-4 with TRBJ2-1, with TRBD2 matching 9 bases. Germline V gene data show CDR1 as SGHNT and CDR2 as YYREEE (reference sequence). The V and J ends lost 2 bases and 9 bases, in that order; junction bases with no gene match: 6. The CDR3 has 14 amino acids. CDR3 DNA: TGTGCCAGCAGCTTCGGCGGGGGGGCTTTTGAGCAGTTCTTC. Encoded protein: CASSFGGGAFEQFF.

CDR3 in amino acids: CASSIAFGDSYEQYF. CDR3 in DNA: TGTGCCAGTAGTATAGCATTCGGGGACTCCTACGAGCAGTACTTC. The chain uses TRBV19 and TRBJ2-7; possible D gene TRBD2, 5 bases. The germline gives CDR1 LNHDA, CDR2 SQIVND (reference sequence). With 1 base removed from V and 0 bases from J, the gap between germline ends came to 10 bases. This CDR3 comprises 15 residues.

This clonotype was recorded at least ten times. The gene calls are TRBV13 and TRBJ2-7; TRBD2 aligns across 9 bases. CDR1 and CDR2 from the germline V gene are PRHDT and FYEKMQ (reference sequence). The CDR3 has 15 residues. The J segment lost 0 bases and the V segment lost 5 bases, leaving 5 bases of the junction unmatched. This chain's CDR3 is CASSRGTSYSYEQYF. The CDR3 DNA follows: TGTGCCAGCAGCCGGGGGACTAGCTACTCCTACGAGCAGTACTTC.

CDR3 region: CAAHGTSTYEQYF. CDR3 nucleotide sequence: TGTGCCGCCCATGGGACGTCGACTTACGAGCAGTACTTC. The chain couples TRBV10-3 to TRBJ2-7; TRBD1 or TRBD2 may be the D gene (5 bases each). Germline CDR1 is ENHRY and CDR2 is SYGVKD. This CDR3 contains 13 residues. Trimming pared 11 bases from V and 4 bases from J, leaving 18 bases between.